Below, 27 T cell receptor beta chains from the same sample are listed, as sequenced in a study of cytomegalovirus exposure and HLA in healthy donors (TCRdb year 2017). The library came from the immunoSEQ multiplex PCR assay. TCRdb limited this immuneACCESS table to in-frame rearrangements with V and J called. A share of clones is missing; checked studies link under half to unresolved V genes, and the rest is unexplained. The table for this sample lists around 140,000 clones; 87% of them were counted only once. In total, the top ten clones hold 4.5% of the sample. The sequenced material came from PBMCs. The receptors derive from a man aged 18 to 30 in good health and CMV-seropositive.

J is TRBJ1-2 and V is TRBV11-2; D might be TRBD1 (6 bases). This CDR3 is 13 amino acids long. From germline, CDR1 is SGHAT and CDR2 FQNNGV. V was cut by 2 bases and J by 9 bases, with 13 bases left in between. The CDR3 loop is CASSLKQGISYTF. As DNA, the CDR3 is TGTGCCAGCAGCTTAAAACAGGGCATTAGCTACACCTTC.

The gene calls are TRBV5-1 and TRBJ2-1; 8 bases are a match to TRBD1. The CDR3 totals 15 residues. The germline V gene has CDR1 SGHRS and CDR2 YFSETQ. Germline trimming cut 2 bases from V and 2 bases from J; bases unmatched to any gene: 3. This CDR3 is CASSFPTGAYNEQFF. As DNA, the CDR3 is TGCGCCAGCAGCTTTCCGACAGGGGCCTACAATGAGCAGTTCTTC.

The chain is built from TRBV5-1 and TRBJ2-2; 7 positions agree with TRBD1. The ends lost 2 bases at V and 6 bases at J; junction bases unmatched: 4. The CDR3 has 14 amino acids. Per the germline V gene, CDR1 is SGHRS and CDR2 is YFSETQ. This CDR3 is CASSLQGNAGELFF. The CDR3 coding sequence is TGCGCCAGCAGCTTACAGGGGAATGCCGGGGAGCTGTTTTTT.

The chain employs TRBV6-5 and TRBJ1-2, with a weak D call TRBD1 (6 bases). The germline CDR1 and CDR2 sequences are MNHEY and SVGAGI. Trimming took 2 bases from V and 5 from J, leaving 9 bases between them. The CDR3 extends over 13 amino acids. The CDR3 region has the DNA TGTGCCAGCAGTTACGCTCAGGGGTATGGCTACACCTTC. Protein sequence: CASSYAQGYGYTF.

The V call is TRBV4-1, the J call TRBJ2-3; maybe TRBD1 (5 bases). The CDR3 length is 15 residues. The germline V and J ends were trimmed by 1 base and 3 bases, with 11 bases remaining between them. Per germline, CDR1 MGHRA and CDR2 YSYEKL. CDR3 loop: CASSQGSAGTDTQYF. The CDR3 nucleotides are TGCGCCAGCAGCCAAGGGTCGGCAGGGACAGATACGCAGTATTTT.

This chain links TRBV6-6 with TRBJ2-1, with a weak D call TRBD2 (5 bases). Germline V gives CDR1 MNHNY, CDR2 SVGAGI (reference sequence). The CDR3 loop spans 15 amino acids. Trimming removed 10 bases from V and 6 bases from J, with 22 bases in between. CDR3 amino acids: CANTPKGVVFNEQFF. In DNA form, the CDR3 reads TGTGCCAACACCCCTAAGGGAGTTGTTTTCAATGAGCAGTTCTTC.

This chain connects TRBV5-1 to TRBJ2-5, with D hard to call. Germline CDR1 SGHRS, CDR2 YFSETQ. V was cut by 0 bases and J by 5 bases, with 14 bases left in between. The CDR3 length is 15 residues. The CDR3 region is CASSLVGRRGETQYF. The CDR3 bases are TGCGCCAGCAGCTTGGTAGGCCGACGAGGCGAGACCCAGTACTTC.

This rearrangement joins TRBV2 to TRBJ1-1, with D possibly matching TRBD1 (6 bases). Between the trimmed V and J ends, which lost 6 bases and 5 bases, there was a span of 16 bases. Germline V lookup: CDR1 SNHLY, CDR2 FYNNEI. This CDR3 region has 14 residues. The CDR3 is CASRGALGRTEAFF. The CDR3 DNA reads as TGTGCCAGCAGGGGGGCTTTGGGGAGAACTGAAGCTTTCTTT.

This clone showed up just once. The chain carries TRBV6-1 and TRBJ1-2; D may be TRBD1 (6 bases). Trimming removed 8 bases from V and 8 bases from J, with 18 bases in between. CDR3 size: 13 residues. Germline V gene lookup returns CDR1 MNHNS and CDR2 SASEGT. The CDR3 loop reads CASGTWGRSGYTF. The CDR3 nucleotides are TGTGCCAGCGGAACGTGGGGGCGTAGCGGCTACACCTTC.

The chain employs TRBV7-8 and TRBJ2-7, with D tentatively TRBD1 (6 bases). CDR1 is SGHVS, CDR2 FQNEAQ, per germline. V lost 3 bases and J 11 bases, leaving 20 bases between the germline ends. The CDR3 spans 14 residues. CDR3 sequence (DNA): TGTGCCAGCAGCTTGGGGTGGACAGACCCTCCGAAGTACTTC. It codes for CASSLGWTDPPKYF. The whole variable domain, remainder taken from reference TRBV7-8 and TRBJ2-7, is GAGVSQSPRYKVAKRGQDVALRCDPISGHVSLFWYQQALGQGPEFLTYFQNEAQLDKSGLPSDRFFAERPEGSVSTLKIQRTQQEDSAVYLCASSLGWTDPPKYFGPGTRLTVT.

The CDR3 spells CASSQVPGDQVREQFF. DNA for the CDR3: TGCGCCAGCAGCCAAGTGCCAGGGGACCAGGTTCGCGAGCAGTTCTTC. The chain joins TRBV4-1 to TRBJ2-1, with a weak D call TRBD1 (6 bases). Trimming stripped 1 base from V and 10 bases from J, with 20 bases between. CDR3 size: 16 residues. CDR1 and CDR2 (germline): MGHRA, YSYEKL.

The CDR3 DNA reads TGTGCCAGTAGTATGTTTCGAGGGACAGGTAGGAACTATGGCTACACCTTC. Protein: CASSMFRGTGRNYGYTF. The J gene is TRBJ1-2, the V gene TRBV19; TRBD1 aligns across 8 bases. Germline V gene sequence: CDR1 LNHDA, CDR2 SQIVND (reference sequence). J lost 2 bases, V lost 3 bases, and 11 bases had no gene match. The CDR3 totals 17 residues.

A few counts support this clone. The chain is built from TRBV10-3 and TRBJ1-1; possibly TRBD1 for D (6 bases). The CDR3 loop spans 14 amino acids. V was trimmed by 7 bases and J by 1 base, leaving 13 bases between them. CDR1 is ENHRY, CDR2 SYGVKD, per germline. In DNA form, the CDR3 reads TGTGCCATCATTAAAGACAGGACGAACACTGAAGCTTTCTTT. Protein: CAIIKDRTNTEAFF.

The chain combines TRBV6-5 with TRBJ1-2; no reliable D call. This CDR3 is 12 amino acids long. The V gene lost 8 bases and the J gene lost 2 bases, with 9 bases spanning the gap. Germline-derived CDR1 and CDR2 are MNHEY and SVGAGI. The CDR3 coding sequence is TGTGCCAGCCGGACGGGAAACTATGGCTACACCTTC. This gives the protein CASRTGNYGYTF.

The V and J genes are TRBV6-5 and TRBJ2-7; TRBD1 matches 9 bases. This CDR3 has 14 residues. Germline V gene data show CDR1 as MNHEY and CDR2 as SVGAGI. The V gene end was trimmed by 6 bases and the J gene end by 0 bases; junction bases not matched to a gene: 3. The DNA of the CDR3 is TGTGCCAGCAGCCTGGACAGGGGCTCCTACGAGCAGTACTTC. Its translation: CASSLDRGSYEQYF.

V and J are TRBV30 and TRBJ1-1; D perhaps matches TRBD1 (6 bases). The germline V and J ends were trimmed by 3 bases and 7 bases, with 27 bases remaining between them. CDR3 length equals 17 residues. Per the germline V gene, CDR1 is GTSNPN and CDR2 is SVGIG (reference sequence). CDR3 protein: CAWRIPRTDRDIFEAFF. The CDR3 DNA is TGTGCCTGGAGAATACCCCGGACAGATCGGGATATTTTTGAAGCTTTCTTT.

The chain has TRBV4-1 and TRBJ1-1; 7 bases fit TRBD1. The CDR3 is 14 residues long. J gave up 7 bases and V 4 bases, and 9 bases lay outside the gene matches. The germline CDR1 and CDR2 sequences are MGHRA and YSYEKL. CDR3 nucleotides: TGCGCCAGCAGCCTCCAGGGGGGTGCCGATGAAGCTTTCTTT. Protein sequence: CASSLQGGADEAFF.

V is TRBV19 and J is TRBJ1-2; 7 positions match TRBD1. CDR1 is LNHDA, CDR2 SQIVND, per germline (reference sequence). The CDR3 has 17 amino acids. V lost 3 bases and J lost 4; bases outside the gene matches: 14. CDR3 sequence: CASSIRSQQGTLYGYTF. The CDR3 DNA reads as TGTGCCAGTAGTATTCGCTCCCAACAGGGGACTCTCTATGGCTACACCTTC.

J is TRBJ1-1 and V is TRBV6-5, with D uncertain. V was pared by 8 bases and J by 8 bases, with 9 bases between. The germline V gene encodes CDR1 MNHEY and CDR2 SVGAGI. This CDR3 is built from 10 residues. As DNA, the CDR3 is TGTGCCAGCTTAATTTTCGAAGCTTTCTTT. Translation gives CASLIFEAFF.

DNA of the CDR3: TGTGCCAGCAGTTTAACGGGACAGGGGGGCTCTAACTATGGCTACACCTTC. Protein product: CASSLTGQGGSNYGYTF. The chain combines TRBV27 with TRBJ1-2; the match to TRBD1 covers 11 bases. Germline trimming cut 2 bases from V and 0 bases from J; bases unmatched to any gene: 5. Germline V lookup: CDR1 MNHEY, CDR2 SMNVEV (reference sequence). This CDR3 spans 17 amino acids.

The chain uses TRBV6-5 and TRBJ2-3; D call uncertain. CDR1 and CDR2 (germline): MNHEY, SVGAGI. The CDR3 consists of 14 residues. Deletions cut 6 bases from V and 4 bases from J, with 14 bases between. The CDR3 sequence: CASSPPFVADTQYF. DNA for the CDR3: TGTGCCAGCAGCCCTCCCTTCGTAGCAGATACGCAGTATTTT.

The J gene is TRBJ2-7, the V gene TRBV9; D is unclear. The CDR3 length is 12 residues. The germline V gene has CDR1 SGDLS and CDR2 YYNGEE. Between the trimmed V and J ends, which lost 2 bases and 0 bases, there was a span of 3 bases. CDR3 residues: CASSVFSYEQYF. Here the CDR3 DNA reads TGTGCCAGCAGCGTCTTCTCCTACGAGCAGTACTTC.

This sequence joins TRBV5-1 and TRBJ1-3, with a weak D call TRBD1 (6 bases). Trimming removed 4 bases from V and 6 bases from J, with 17 bases in between. CDR1 is SGHRS and CDR2 is YFSETQ in the germline V gene. The CDR3 sequence is 15 residues long. The CDR3 reads CASSRALGGQNTIYF. In DNA, the CDR3 is TGCGCCAGCAGCCGCGCCCTCGGGGGGCAAAACACCATATATTTT.

The chain joins TRBV5-4 to TRBJ1-2; 8 nucleotides line up with TRBD1. Germline trimming cut 4 bases from V and 4 bases from J; bases unmatched to any gene: 6. The CDR3 extends over 14 amino acids. Per the germline V gene, CDR1 is SGHNT and CDR2 is YYREEE (reference sequence). As DNA, the CDR3 is TGTGCCAGCAGCAACCCGACAGGGGCCTATGGCTACACCTTC. It codes for CASSNPTGAYGYTF.

This sequence joins TRBV11-2 and TRBJ2-2, with D unclear. Trimming pared 3 bases from V and 1 base from J, leaving 12 bases between. CDR3 length: 16 amino acids. Germline CDR1 SGHAT, CDR2 FQNNGV. CDR3 DNA sequence: TGTGCCAGCAGCTTCGACCGACATGGGAACACCGGGGAGCTGTTTTTT. Protein sequence: CASSFDRHGNTGELFF.

The gene calls are TRBV30 and TRBJ2-7, with TRBD2 identical over 7 bases. V dropped 7 bases and J dropped 3; count of bases not matched to a gene: 12. This CDR3 is built from 14 residues. The V gene's germline CDR1 is GTSNPN and CDR2 SVGIG (reference sequence). The CDR3 bases are TGTGCCTCCTATAAGCGCGGGAGTAACTACGAGCAGTACTTC. It codes for CASYKRGSNYEQYF.

This rearrangement joins TRBV6-5 to TRBJ1-1; D gene ambiguous. Trimming cost V 6 bases and J 1 base, with 12 bases left between them. Germline V gene lookup returns CDR1 MNHEY and CDR2 SVGAGI. The CDR3 extends over 14 amino acids. The CDR3: CASREGWSNTEAFF. DNA for the CDR3: TGTGCCAGCAGGGAGGGATGGTCGAACACTGAAGCTTTCTTT.